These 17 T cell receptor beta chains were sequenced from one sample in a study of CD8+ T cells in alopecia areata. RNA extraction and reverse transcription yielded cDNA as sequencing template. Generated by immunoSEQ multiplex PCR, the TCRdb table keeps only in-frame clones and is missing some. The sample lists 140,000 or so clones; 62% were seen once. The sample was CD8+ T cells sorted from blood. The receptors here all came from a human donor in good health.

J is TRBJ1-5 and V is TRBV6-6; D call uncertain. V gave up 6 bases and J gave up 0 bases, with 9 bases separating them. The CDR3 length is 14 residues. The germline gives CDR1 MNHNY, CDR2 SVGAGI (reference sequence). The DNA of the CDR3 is TGTGCCAGCAGCCGTCTCCGTAGCAATCAGCCCCAGCATTTT. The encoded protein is CASSRLRSNQPQHF.

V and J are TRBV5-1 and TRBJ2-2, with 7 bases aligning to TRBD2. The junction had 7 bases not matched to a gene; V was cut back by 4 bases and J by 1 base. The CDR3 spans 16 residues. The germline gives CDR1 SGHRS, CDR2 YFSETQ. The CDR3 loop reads CASSQRLAENTGELFF. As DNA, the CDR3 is TGCGCCAGCAGCCAGAGACTAGCAGAGAACACCGGGGAGCTGTTTTTT.

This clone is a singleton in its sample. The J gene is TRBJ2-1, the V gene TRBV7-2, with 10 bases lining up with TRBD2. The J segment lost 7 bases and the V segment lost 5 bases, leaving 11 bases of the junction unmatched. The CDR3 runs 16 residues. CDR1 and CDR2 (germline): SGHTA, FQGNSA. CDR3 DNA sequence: TGTGCCAGCAGCCCGGAACTAGCGGGATATGGAAATGAGCAGTTCTTC. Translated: CASSPELAGYGNEQFF.

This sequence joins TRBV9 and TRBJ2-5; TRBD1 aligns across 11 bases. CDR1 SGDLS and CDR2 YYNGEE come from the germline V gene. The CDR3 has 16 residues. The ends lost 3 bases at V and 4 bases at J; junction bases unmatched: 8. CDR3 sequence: CASSGGTGGGGETQYF. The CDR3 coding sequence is TGTGCCAGCAGCGGAGGGACAGGGGGAGGTGGAGAGACCCAGTACTTC. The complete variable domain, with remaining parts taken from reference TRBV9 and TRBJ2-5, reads DSGVTQTPKHLITATGQRVTLRCSPRSGDLSVYWYQQSLDQGLQFLIQYYNGEERAKGNILERFSAQQFPDLHSELNLSSLELGDSALYFCASSGGTGGGGETQYFGPGTRLLVL.

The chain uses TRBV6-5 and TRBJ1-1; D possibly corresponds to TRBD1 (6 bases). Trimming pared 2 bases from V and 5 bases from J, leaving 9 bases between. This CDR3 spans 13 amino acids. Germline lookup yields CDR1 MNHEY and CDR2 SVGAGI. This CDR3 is CASSYQGKTEAFF. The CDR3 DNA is TGTGCCAGCAGTTACCAGGGGAAAACTGAAGCTTTCTTT.

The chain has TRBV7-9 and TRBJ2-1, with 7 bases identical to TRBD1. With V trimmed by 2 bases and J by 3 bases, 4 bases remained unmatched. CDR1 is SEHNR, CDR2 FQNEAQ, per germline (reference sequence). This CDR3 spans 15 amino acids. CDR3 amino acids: CASSLRDRDYNEQFF. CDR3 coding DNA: TGTGCCAGCAGCTTACGGGACAGAGACTACAATGAGCAGTTCTTC.

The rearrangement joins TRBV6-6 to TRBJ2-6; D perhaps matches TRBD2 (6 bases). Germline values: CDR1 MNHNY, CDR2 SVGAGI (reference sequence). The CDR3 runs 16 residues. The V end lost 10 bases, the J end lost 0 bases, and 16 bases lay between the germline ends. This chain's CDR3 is CATVAGPDSGANVLTF. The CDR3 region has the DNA TGTGCCACCGTCGCGGGGCCCGACTCTGGGGCCAACGTCCTGACTTTC.

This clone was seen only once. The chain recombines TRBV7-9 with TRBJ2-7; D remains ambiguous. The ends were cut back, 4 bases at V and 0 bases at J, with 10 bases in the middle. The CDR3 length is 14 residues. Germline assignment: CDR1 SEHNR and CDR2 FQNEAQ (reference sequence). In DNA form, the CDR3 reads TGTGCCAGCAGCTCCCCGATCCACTCCTACGAGCAGTACTTC. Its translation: CASSSPIHSYEQYF.

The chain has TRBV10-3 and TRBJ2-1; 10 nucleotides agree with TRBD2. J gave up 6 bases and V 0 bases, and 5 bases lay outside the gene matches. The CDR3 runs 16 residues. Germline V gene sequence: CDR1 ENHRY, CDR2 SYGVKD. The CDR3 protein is CAISESPGTSANEQFF. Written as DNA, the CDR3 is TGTGCCATCAGTGAGTCGCCCGGGACTAGCGCCAATGAGCAGTTCTTC.

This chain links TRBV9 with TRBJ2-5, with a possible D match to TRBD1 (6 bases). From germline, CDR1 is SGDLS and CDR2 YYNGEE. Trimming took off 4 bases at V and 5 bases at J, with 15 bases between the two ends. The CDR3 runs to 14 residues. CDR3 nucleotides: TGTGCCAGCAGCCACGGGACAAAGGGCGAGACCCAGTACTTC. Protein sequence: CASSHGTKGETQYF.

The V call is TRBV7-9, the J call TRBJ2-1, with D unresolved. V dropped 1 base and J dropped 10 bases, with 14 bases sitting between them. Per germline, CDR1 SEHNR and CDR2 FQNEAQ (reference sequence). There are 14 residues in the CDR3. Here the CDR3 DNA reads TGTGCCAGCAGCTTAGGCTCCCTTGGGCTCGAGCAGTTCTTC. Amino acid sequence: CASSLGSLGLEQFF.

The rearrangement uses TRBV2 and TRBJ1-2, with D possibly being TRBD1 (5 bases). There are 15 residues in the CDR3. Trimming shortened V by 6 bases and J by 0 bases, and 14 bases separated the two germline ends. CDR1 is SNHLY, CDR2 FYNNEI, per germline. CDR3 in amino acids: CASRGLTEANYGYTF. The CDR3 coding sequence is TGTGCCAGCAGGGGTTTGACAGAAGCTAACTATGGCTACACCTTC.

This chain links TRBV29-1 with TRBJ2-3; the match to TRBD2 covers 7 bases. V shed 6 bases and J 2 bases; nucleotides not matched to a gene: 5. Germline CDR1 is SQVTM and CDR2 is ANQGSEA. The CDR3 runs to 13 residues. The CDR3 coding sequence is TGCAGCGTGCGTCTAGCGGACACAGATACGCAGTATTTT. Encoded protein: CSVRLADTDTQYF.

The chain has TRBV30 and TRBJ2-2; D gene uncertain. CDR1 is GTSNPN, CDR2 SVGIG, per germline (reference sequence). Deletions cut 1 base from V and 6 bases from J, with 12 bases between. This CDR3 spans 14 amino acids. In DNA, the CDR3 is TGTGCCTGGAGTGCTCCTTCAGACCCCGGGGAGCTGTTTTTT. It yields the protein CAWSAPSDPGELFF.

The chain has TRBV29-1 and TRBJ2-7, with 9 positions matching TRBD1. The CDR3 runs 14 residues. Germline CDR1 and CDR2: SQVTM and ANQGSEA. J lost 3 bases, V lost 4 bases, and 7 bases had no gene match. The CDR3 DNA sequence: TGCAGCGTTGGGGTGGGACAGGGAATCTACGAGCAGTACTTC. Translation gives CSVGVGQGIYEQYF.

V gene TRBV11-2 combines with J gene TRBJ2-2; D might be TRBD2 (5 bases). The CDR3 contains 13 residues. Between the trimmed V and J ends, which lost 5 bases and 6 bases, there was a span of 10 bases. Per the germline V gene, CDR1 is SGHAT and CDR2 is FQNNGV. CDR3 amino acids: CASSRTGSGELFF. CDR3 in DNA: TGTGCCAGCAGCCGCACGGGATCCGGGGAGCTGTTTTTT.

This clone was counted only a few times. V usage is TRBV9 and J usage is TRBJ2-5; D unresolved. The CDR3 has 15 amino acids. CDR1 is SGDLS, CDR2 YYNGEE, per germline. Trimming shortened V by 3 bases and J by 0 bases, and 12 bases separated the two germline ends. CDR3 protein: CASSEADTYQETQYF. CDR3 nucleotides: TGTGCCAGCAGCGAGGCAGACACTTACCAAGAGACCCAGTACTTC.